These T cell receptor beta chains were read from a single sample in a study of shared clonotypes between healthy human individuals. This table comes from immunoSEQ multiplex PCR, and its TCRdb copy is limited to in-frame clones, with some not included. This sample has roughly 2,300,000 clones, with 85% to 95% found just once. Sequencing was performed on naive CD4+ T cells from PBMCs. Receptors originate from a man in his late teens or twenties in good health. Some clones in this sample may be carry-over from other donors' samples. The CDR3 runs from the conserved cysteine through the conserved F or W. The order of the fields is clone size, V gene, J gene, D gene, CDR3 DNA, CDR3 protein. D genes are given only for firm matches. Only some rows state a clone size, as once, few, many or a class for expanded clones.

.	TRBV25-1	TRBJ2-3	.	TGTGCCAGCAGTGATTTCCCGGGAGACTACACAGATACGCAGTATTTT	CASSDFPGDYTDTQYF
once	TRBV19	TRBJ2-1	TRBD2	TGTGCCAGTAGTATGACTAGCGGGAATCCCCCCCATGAGCAGTTCTTC	CASSMTSGNPPHEQFF
once	TRBV28	TRBJ1-1	.	TGTGCCAGCAGCATTCACGGAGGGTGGAAAACTGAAGCTTTCTTT	CASSIHGGWKTEAFF
.	TRBV19	TRBJ2-2	.	TGTGCCAGTCCGGGACCCTACACCGGGGAGCTGTTTTTT	CASPGPYTGELFF
.	TRBV6-5	TRBJ1-2	TRBD1	TGTGCCAGCACTCGACAGGGTCTCGCTAACTATGGCTACACCTTC	CASTRQGLANYGYTF
.	TRBV7-9	TRBJ2-7	TRBD2	TGTGCCAGCAGTTTGGGTCTAGCGGGGGACGAGCAGTACTTC	CASSLGLAGDEQYF
once	TRBV29-1	TRBJ2-5	.	TGCAGCCTCCGGGACGGAGGACTAGAGACCCAGTACTTC	CSLRDGGLETQYF
few	TRBV7-2	TRBJ1-1	.	TGTGCCAGCAGCTTAGGAATGAACACTGAAGCTTTCTTT	CASSLGMNTEAFF
.	TRBV27	TRBJ2-7	TRBD2	TGTGCCAGCAGTGTCAGTGGGGGACTAGCGTCTAACGAGCAGTACTTC	CASSVSGGLASNEQYF
.	TRBV7-6	TRBJ1-3	TRBD1	TGTGCCAGCAGCTTAGGATTAACAGGGGTATCCGGAAACACCATATATTTT	CASSLGLTGVSGNTIYF
.	TRBV15	TRBJ2-1	.	TGTGCCACCAGCAGAGATCTGTATCTGGGCGGGAACAATGAGCAGTTCTTC	CATSRDLYLGGNNEQFF
.	TRBV5-1	TRBJ2-1	TRBD2	TGCGCCAGCAGCCGGGGGCTAGCGGGAGGATCCTATGAGCAGTTCTTC	CASSRGLAGGSYEQFF
.	TRBV7-8	TRBJ2-5	.	TGTGCCAGCAGCTTAGCGTGGGAGACCCAGTACTTC	CASSLAWETQYF
.	TRBV9	TRBJ1-4	.	TGTGCCAGCAGCGTGGGAAGGGTTGATGAAAAACTGTTTTTT	CASSVGRVDEKLFF
.	TRBV6-5	TRBJ1-5	TRBD1	TGTGCCAGCAGTTCTCGGACAGGTTATCAGCCCCAGCATTTT	CASSSRTGYQPQHF
.	TRBV28	TRBJ2-7	TRBD1	TGTGCCAGCAGTGTACAGGGGGCCTACGAGCAGTACTTC	CASSVQGAYEQYF
.	TRBV7-2	TRBJ2-3	TRBD2	TGTGCCAGCAGCCTCCGGGAGGGTAGCTTTTATACGCAGTATTTT	CASSLREGSFYTQYF
.	TRBV19	TRBJ1-2	.	TGTGCCAGTAGTACTGTTTGGTCAGGGGCCAACGGCTACACCTTC	CASSTVWSGANGYTF
.	TRBV28	TRBJ1-1	TRBD1	TGTGCCAGCAGACAAAGAACAGGGGTGTATACTGAAGCTTTCTTT	CASRQRTGVYTEAFF
.	TRBV7-3	TRBJ2-1	TRBD2	TGTGCCAGCAGCCACACCACTCTAGCGGGTGAGCAGTTCTTC	CASSHTTLAGEQFF
.	TRBV4-1	TRBJ2-1	TRBD2	TGCGCCAGCCAGGGACTAGCGGAAAACAATGAGCAGTTCTTC	CASQGLAENNEQFF
.	TRBV9	TRBJ2-5	.	TGTGCCAGCAGCTTCTTACAGGGTGGACAAGAGACCCAGTACTTC	CASSFLQGGQETQYF
.	TRBV5-1	TRBJ2-2	.	TGCGCCAGCAGCTCGGACGCCTACACCGGGGAGCTGTTTTTT	CASSSDAYTGELFF
.	TRBV7-3	TRBJ2-1	.	TGTGCCAGCAGCTTAACCTCGCAGGTTGGTGAGCAGTTCTTC	CASSLTSQVGEQFF
.	TRBV27	TRBJ1-2	TRBD1	TGTGCCAGCAGTTTATCCGGGACAGGGTTCTATGGCTACACCTTC	CASSLSGTGFYGYTF
.	TRBV5-1	TRBJ1-4	TRBD1	TGCGCCAGCAGCATCGGACAGGGAACAACTAATGAAAAACTGTTTTTT	CASSIGQGTTNEKLFF
.	TRBV27	TRBJ2-2	.	TGTGCCACCCTAGACACAAACACCGGGGAGCTGTTTTTT	CATLDTNTGELFF
.	TRBV7-9	TRBJ2-2	TRBD1	TGTGCCAGCAGCTCGATGACAGGGGCATCCCCGGGTCCCGGGGAGCTGTTTTTT	CASSSMTGASPGPGELFF
.	TRBV27	TRBJ2-2	TRBD1	TGTGCCAGCACCAACTCGCAGGGGGCCGGGGAGCTGTTTTTT	CASTNSQGAGELFF
.	TRBV28	TRBJ1-1	.	TGTGCCAGCAGTTCGGTCGACACTGAAGCTTTCTTT	CASSSVDTEAFF
.	TRBV6-1	TRBJ1-3	.	TGTGCCAGCATCGAGCCGAGCTCTGGAAACACCATATATTTT	CASIEPSSGNTIYF
.	TRBV5-1	TRBJ2-7	.	TGCGCCAGCAGCGGTACCGGGGCCAGCTCCTACGAGCAGTACTTC	CASSGTGASSYEQYF
.	TRBV28	TRBJ2-7	.	TGTGCCAGCAGTTTAGGGCAGGAGAATAACGAGCAGTACTTC	CASSLGQENNEQYF
.	TRBV4-1	TRBJ2-6	.	TGCGCCAGCAGCCCCAGCACAGGGTTAGGCGGGGCCAACGTCCTGACTTTC	CASSPSTGLGGANVLTF
.	TRBV6-1	TRBJ2-3	.	TGTGCCAGCAGTGTGCGGGATAGCACAGATACGCAGTATTTT	CASSVRDSTDTQYF
.	TRBV12-5	TRBJ1-4	.	TGTGCTAGTGGTCCGACCACCGGGACTCCCAATGAAAAACTGTTTTTT	CASGPTTGTPNEKLFF